This TCR beta chain was profiled in a study of cytomegalovirus exposure and HLA in healthy donors. Findings and limits, study-wide: Across donors, most TCRs were seen rarely, yet some public ones were widespread. There were 150 to 200 TCR beta chains listed as cytomegalovirus-associated. The classifier reportedly diagnosed cytomegalovirus status with high sensitivity and specificity.

Only in-frame clones appear in the TCRdb table, and some are missing; sequencing was by immunoSEQ multiplex PCR. Altogether some 100,000 clones are present, roughly 83% being singletons, with the ten largest covering roughly 5.3%. The donors were members of the roughly 120-subject validation cohort (separate from the roughly 700-subject first cohort). On this clone itself: Antigen specificity is unknown.

The ends lost 1 base at V and 11 bases at J; junction bases unmatched: 12. In germline, CDR1 is SGHTS, CDR2 YDEGEE. This CDR3 has 16 amino acids. The chain employs TRBV5-8 and TRBJ2-1; 10 bases map to TRBD2. The clonotype comes from a young man in good health and CMV-seronegative. Specimen: PBMCs. The DNA for the CDR3 is TGTGCCAGCAGCTTGATGGTAGGCAGCGGGGGGGCCCAGCAGTTCTTC. The encoded protein is CASSLMVGSGGAQQFF. Complete variable domain (other parts from reference TRBV5-8 and TRBJ2-1): EAGVTQSPTHLIKTRGQQATLRCSPISGHTSVYWYQQALGLGLQFLLWYDEGEERNRGNFPPRFSGRQFPNYSSELNVNALELEDSALYLCASSLMVGSGGAQQFFGPGTRLTVL.